This is a list of T cell receptor beta chains from one sample in a study of cytomegalovirus exposure and HLA in healthy donors. Profiled with immunoSEQ multiplex PCR; TCRdb holds only in-frame clones, not every one. The sample lists about 97,000 clones; 81% were seen once. What was sequenced was PBMCs. These receptors originate from a middle-aged man in good health and CMV-seropositive. Both conserved end residues are part of each CDR3. D genes are given only for firm matches.

>TRBV6-1|TRBD1
CASSEGAGGRQPQHF
>TRBV4-2|TRBD1
CASSGGQGRGYTF
>TRBV19|TRBD1
CASSLTGGSYNEQFF
>TRBV15|-
CATSRDNAGSEQFF
>TRBV21-1|-
CASRRDRGEGELFF
>TRBV5-4|TRBD1
CASSFTGATEAFF
>TRBV5-4|-
CASSLEGGVTYGYTF
>TRBV5-1|-
CASSAQGSGTDTQYF
>TRBV10-3|TRBD1
CAIRDRGTEQYF
>TRBV10-3|TRBD1
CAISDSPQGAHTEAFF
>TRBV9|TRBD1
CASSPTGSEKLFF
>TRBV11-2|-
CASSAPRPGQETQYF
>TRBV6-1|-
CASSDLDSFTYRNTIYF
>TRBV27|-
CASSLFQGPNSPLHF
>TRBV4-2|-
CASSQEDGGNIDEQYF
>TRBV4-1|-
CASSQDIGDTGSQPQHF
>TRBV18|-
CANSLLTGSAEAFF
>TRBV19|-
CASRPLGGNTGELFF
>TRBV5-1|TRBD1
CASSLGVDARGSSETQYF
>TRBV7-6|-
CASSLNPGYTEAFF
>TRBV9|-
CASSVQGGSYNEQFF
>TRBV7-2|-
CASSSLAGYNEQFF
>TRBV15|-
CATSRRGQTNYGYTF
>TRBV11-3|-
CASSLQGDEQFF
>TRBV29-1|-
CSGTPNTEAFF
>TRBV5-1|-
CATCWLAGSDEQFF
>TRBV19|TRBD1
CASSHGTAFSGANVLTF
>TRBV25-1|-
CASSETGASTDTQYF
>TRBV10-2|-
CASRVAGATYNEQFF
>TRBV4-1|-
CASSQEVVGGYTF
>TRBV21-1|-
CASSTLGAGGLREQYF
>TRBV5-1|TRBD1
CASSFPGGPYEQYF
>TRBV27|-
CASSTRTGRGNEQFF
>TRBV11-2|TRBD1
CASSLSGGDGYTF
>TRBV19|-
CASSATGFQPQHF
>TRBV21-1|-
CARSFLGKTYEQYF
>TRBV28|TRBD1
CASKGTGGNQPQHF
>TRBV28|TRBD1
CASSFTGGGKQPQHF
>TRBV30|TRBD1
CAWSVGTGRGEQYF
>TRBV2|-
CASSFQGIGGETQYF
>TRBV28|TRBD1
CASSPEGQGAREQYF
>TRBV21-1|-
CASSPDSTASASPLHF
>TRBV4-1|-
CASSQEGGVETQYF
>TRBV2|-
CASTTGNTIYF
>TRBV30|-
CAWSVRGGVVAFF
>TRBV10-3|-
CAISEGGGNQPQHF
>TRBV7-6|TRBD1
CASSFNRGRGTGELFF
>TRBV7-8|-
CASRLPGGRGGELFF
>TRBV29-1|-
CSVGDIRGYTF
>TRBV19|TRBD1
CASTTTGGTSSPLHF
>TRBV7-6|-
CASSLEAGDFNSPLHF
>TRBV5-1|-
CASSLQSSRRYEQYF
>TRBV11-3|TRBD2
CASNLGPSGGYEQFF
>TRBV11-1|-
CASSPGATENYGYTF
>TRBV28|TRBD2
CASRGTSLPEQYF
>TRBV5-5|-
CASSLGQITDTQYF
>TRBV7-7|TRBD1
CASIQGSKTQYF
>TRBV15|TRBD1
CATSRDRGGTALGTEAFF
>TRBV28|-
CASNWQDYQPQHF
>TRBV9|TRBD1
CASSRGTGVGTEAFF